One sample yielded the 3 T cell receptor beta chains listed below, sequenced in a study of identical twins (dated by TCRdb to the mid-2010s). Library creation used 5' RACE. Sequencer: Illumina HiSeq 2000. Through fastp at Q25 and MiXCR, TCRdb rebuilt clones from the public reads, retaining in-frame beta chains. For every CDR3 protein sequence, its rows merge into one entry that carries the most common genes and DNA. The sample profile shows approximately 140,000 distinct CDR3 sequences; around 3.6% of them were found once. The ten largest clones capture 8.1% of the sample. Sequenced input: memory T cells sorted from blood. In the paper's terms, the cell subset or site label means: CD45RO+ enriched T cells. The receptors here all came from a man aged 18-30 years in good health.

This clonotype has at least ten counts. This chain uses TRBV12-3 or TRBV12-4 with TRBJ2-1; D is unclear. The CDR3 has 15 amino acids. Between the trimmed V and J ends, which lost 6 bases and 0 bases, there was a span of 12 bases. The CDR3 spells CASRIQESSYNEQFF. DNA for the CDR3: TGTGCCAGCAGGATTCAAGAGAGCTCCTACAATGAGCAGTTCTTC.

This clonotype occurred once. A far more abundant clone sits one base away, making this likely a read error. Here the CDR3 omits its conserved ending phenylalanine or tryptophan, so a read error is the likely source. The chain couples TRBV5-1 to TRBJ2-5; D is unclear. There are 11 residues in the CDR3. V was cut by 0 bases and J by 4 bases, with 1 base left in between. Germline CDR1 SGHRS, CDR2 YFSETQ. The CDR3 nucleotides read TGCGCCAGCAGCTTGGCAGAGACCCAGTACTGC. Translating gives CASSLAETQYC.

The sample holds many counts of this clonotype. The chain recombines TRBV18 with TRBJ2-1; D gene unclear. The CDR3 is 11 residues long. Germline V gene data show CDR1 as KGHSH and CDR2 as LQKENI. V lost 2 bases and J lost 7, with 3 bases in between. Written as DNA, the CDR3 is TGTGCCAGCTCACCAGGGAATGAGCAGTTCTTC. It is translated as CASSPGNEQFF. The full variable domain, in which reference TRBV18 and TRBJ2-1 provide the parts outside the CDR3, is NAGVMQNPRHLVRRRGQEARLRCSPMKGHSHVYWYRQLPEEGLKFMVYLQKENIIDESGMPKERFSAEFPKEGPSILRIQQVVRGDSAAYFCASSPGNEQFFGPGTRLTVL.